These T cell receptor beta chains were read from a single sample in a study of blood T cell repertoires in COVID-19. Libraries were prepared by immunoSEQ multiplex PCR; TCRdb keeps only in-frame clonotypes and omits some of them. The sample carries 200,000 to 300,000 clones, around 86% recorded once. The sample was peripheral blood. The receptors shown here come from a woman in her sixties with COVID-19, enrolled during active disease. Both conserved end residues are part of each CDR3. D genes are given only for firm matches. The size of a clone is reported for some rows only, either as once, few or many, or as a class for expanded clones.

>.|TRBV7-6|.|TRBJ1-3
TGTGCCAGCAGCATGGGACCCGGGGGACTAAAATCTGGAAACACCATATATTTT
CASSMGPGGLKSGNTIYF
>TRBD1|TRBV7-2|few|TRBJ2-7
TGTGCCAGCAGCTTAGTGCAGGGGGCGAGGTACGAGCAGTACTTC
CASSLVQGARYEQYF
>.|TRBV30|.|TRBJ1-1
TGTGCCTGGAGTGCCGTCCCTGAAGCTTTCTTT
CAWSAVPEAFF
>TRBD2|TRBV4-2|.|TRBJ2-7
TGTGCCAGCAGCCAAGATTTAGGGACTAGGCCCTCCTACGAGCAGTACTTC
CASSQDLGTRPSYEQYF
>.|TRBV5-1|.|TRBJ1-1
TGCGCCAGCAGCTTAATTCCAGGGACTGAAGCTTTCTTT
CASSLIPGTEAFF
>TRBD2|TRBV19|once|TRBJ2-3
TGTGCCAGTGACAGAGACGGGAGGGGCACAGATACGCAGTATTTT
CASDRDGRGTDTQYF
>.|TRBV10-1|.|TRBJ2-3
TGCGCCAGCAGTGAGTGGCGGGACGGCACAGATACGCAGTATTTT
CASSEWRDGTDTQYF
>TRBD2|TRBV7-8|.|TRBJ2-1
TGTGCCAGCAGCTTAGGGCTTGGGACTAGCGGCTACAATGAGCAGTTCTTC
CASSLGLGTSGYNEQFF
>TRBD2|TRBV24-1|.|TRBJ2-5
TGTGCCACCAGTGAACATACTAGCGCCCAAGAGACCCAGTACTTC
CATSEHTSAQETQYF
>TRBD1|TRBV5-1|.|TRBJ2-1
TGCGCCAGCAGCCCCCTTGTTGGACAGGGGACCTACAATGAGCAGTTCTTC
CASSPLVGQGTYNEQFF
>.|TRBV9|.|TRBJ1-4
TGTGCCAGCAGCGTAGGGCCAACAACTAATGAAAAACTGTTTTTT
CASSVGPTTNEKLFF
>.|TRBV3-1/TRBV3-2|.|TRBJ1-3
TGTGCCAGCAGTCCACAGAGCTCTGGAAACACCATATATTTT
CASSPQSSGNTIYF
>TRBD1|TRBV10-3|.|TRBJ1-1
TGTGCCATCAGTGAGTCGCACAGGGGGTACACTGAAGCTTTCTTT
CAISESHRGYTEAFF
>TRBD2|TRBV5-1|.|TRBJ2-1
TGCGCCAGCACCGGACTAGCGGATTACAATGAGCAGTTCTTC
CASTGLADYNEQFF
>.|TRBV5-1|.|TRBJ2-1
TGCGCCAGCAGCTTGCCAGGGGATGAGCAGTTCTTC
CASSLPGDEQFF
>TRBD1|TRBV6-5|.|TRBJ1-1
TGTGCCAGCAACCGACAGGGAAACACTGAAGCTTTCTTT
CASNRQGNTEAFF
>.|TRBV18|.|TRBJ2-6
TGTGCCAGCTCACCTCCGCCGGGACTGGTCTCTGGGGCCAACGTCCTGACTTTC
CASSPPPGLVSGANVLTF
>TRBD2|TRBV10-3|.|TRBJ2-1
TGTGCCATCAGCCTCAGCGGGAGGGCCACCGATGAGCAGTTCTTC
CAISLSGRATDEQFF
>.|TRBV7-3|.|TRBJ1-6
TGTGCCAGCAGCTTAACAGGGGACTCAAATTCACCCCTCCACTTT
CASSLTGDSNSPLHF
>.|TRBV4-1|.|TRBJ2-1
TGCGCCAGCAGCCAAAGGGGGGGGACTAAAAACAATGAGCAGTTCTTC
CASSQRGGTKNNEQFF
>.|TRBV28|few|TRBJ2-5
TGTGCCAGCAGTTTTATGAGCCCCCAAGAGACCCAGTACTTC
CASSFMSPQETQYF
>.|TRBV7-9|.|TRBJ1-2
TGTGCCAGCAGCCCCGCACAGGGTAACTATGGCTACACCTTC
CASSPAQGNYGYTF
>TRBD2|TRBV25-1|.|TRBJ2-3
TGTGCCAGCGCGAAAGCGGGAAAGACAGATACGCAGTATTTT
CASAKAGKTDTQYF